The 7 T cell receptor beta chains listed next were all sequenced from one sample in a study of shared clonotypes between healthy human individuals. The protocol was immunoSEQ multiplex PCR, while the TCRdb copy is restricted to in-frame clones and leaves out a portion. The data show 1 million to 1.3 million clones, more than 75% seen once. Material for sequencing was memory CD4+ T cells from PBMCs. The subset was: CD45RA-negative fraction. These TCRs come from a man younger than 35 in good health. Some clones in this sample may be carry-over from other donors' samples.

This clone has only one observation. The chain couples TRBV19 to TRBJ1-2; D is ambiguous. The V end lost 3 bases, the J end lost 7 bases, and 9 bases lay between the germline ends. Germline V gene lookup returns CDR1 LNHDA and CDR2 SQIVND (reference sequence). This CDR3 spans 12 amino acids. CDR3 region: CASSIGVSGYTF. The CDR3 DNA is TGTGCCAGTAGTATCGGGGTCTCTGGCTACACCTTC. The full variable domain, rest sourced from reference TRBV19 and TRBJ1-2, is DGGITQSPKYLFRKEGQNVTLSCEQNLNHDAMYWYRQDPGQGLRLIYYSQIVNDFQKGDIAEGYSVSREKKESFPLTVTSAQKNPTAFYLCASSIGVSGYTFGSGTRLTVV.

The rearrangement joins TRBV6-5 to TRBJ1-1; D gene unclear. The CDR3 length is 13 residues. Trimming shortened V by 3 bases and J by 4 bases, and 9 bases separated the two germline ends. Per germline, CDR1 MNHEY and CDR2 SVGAGI. The chain's CDR3 is CASSYWVGTEAFF. The CDR3 coding sequence is TGTGCCAGCAGTTATTGGGTAGGCACTGAAGCTTTCTTT.

J is TRBJ1-2 and V is TRBV16, with D unresolved. V was trimmed by 7 bases and J by 4 bases, leaving 16 bases between them. The CDR3 runs 14 residues. Germline V gene data show CDR1 as KGHSY and CDR2 as FQNENV. CDR3 loop: CASIIDPASYGYTF. The CDR3 DNA follows: TGTGCCAGCATCATTGACCCGGCGAGCTATGGCTACACCTTC.

The genes are TRBV29-1 and TRBJ2-1; 16 positions match TRBD2. Germline V lookup: CDR1 SQVTM, CDR2 ANQGSEA. V was pared by 6 bases and J by 2 bases, with 4 bases of the junction left unmatched. CDR3 length: 16 residues. The DNA of the CDR3 is TGCAGCGTACCCGGGACTAGCGGGGGGGCCTACAATGAGCAGTTCTTC. This translates into CSVPGTSGGAYNEQFF.

The chain is built from TRBV6-1 and TRBJ2-7, with TRBD2 identical over 9 bases. This CDR3 has 14 residues. The germline V gene encodes CDR1 MNHNS and CDR2 SASEGT. Germline trimming cut 6 bases from V and 2 bases from J; bases unmatched to any gene: 5. DNA of the CDR3: TGTGCCAGCAGCCCCCTAGCGGGGCCCTACGAGCAGTACTTC. Translation gives CASSPLAGPYEQYF.

Concerning this clone itself: The same CDR3 can be traced to other DNA sequences in this sample. This rearrangement joins TRBV4-1 to TRBJ1-5; D gene unclear. CDR1 is MGHRA and CDR2 is YSYEKL in the germline V gene. There are 14 residues in the CDR3. Deletions cut 3 bases from V and 0 bases from J, with 6 bases between. CDR3: CASSQGSSNQPQHF. The CDR3 nucleotides read TGCGCCAGCAGCCAGGGGTCTAGCAATCAGCCCCAGCATTTT.

V gene TRBV7-9 combines with J gene TRBJ1-3; no clear D. Trimming cost V 1 base and J 0 bases, with 4 bases left between them. There are 14 residues in the CDR3. The V gene's germline CDR1 is SEHNR and CDR2 FQNEAQ (reference sequence). Here the CDR3 reads CASSLVISGNTIYF. The CDR3 DNA is TGTGCCAGCAGCTTAGTCATCTCTGGAAACACCATATATTTT.